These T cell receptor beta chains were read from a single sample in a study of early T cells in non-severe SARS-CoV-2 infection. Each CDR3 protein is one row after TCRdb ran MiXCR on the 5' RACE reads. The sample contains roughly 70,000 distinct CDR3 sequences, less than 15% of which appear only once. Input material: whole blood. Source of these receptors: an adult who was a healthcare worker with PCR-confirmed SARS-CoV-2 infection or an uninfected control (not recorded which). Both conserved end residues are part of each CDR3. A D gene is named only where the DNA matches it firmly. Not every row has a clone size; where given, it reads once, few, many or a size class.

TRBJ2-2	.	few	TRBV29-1	TGCAGCGTTGAATTGGGGCGGGGAACCGGGGAGCTGTTTTTT	CSVELGRGTGELFF
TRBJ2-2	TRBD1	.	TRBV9	TGTGCCAGCAGCACCCAGACAGGGATGACCGGGGAGCTGTTTTTT	CASSTQTGMTGELFF
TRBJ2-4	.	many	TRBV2	TGTGCCAGCAGGGCACAGCTATCCAAAAACATTCAGTACTTC	CASRAQLSKNIQYF
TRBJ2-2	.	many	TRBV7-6	TGTGCCAGCTCGGCGCTAATCAACACCGGGGAGCTGTTTTTT	CASSALINTGELFF
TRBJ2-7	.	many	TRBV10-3	TGTGCCATCAGTGCTCGCGATTCCTACGAGCAGTACTTC	CAISARDSYEQYF
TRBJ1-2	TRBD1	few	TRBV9	TGTGCCAGCAGCGGTACAGGGGACCCAGCTAACTATGGCTACACCTTC	CASSGTGDPANYGYTF
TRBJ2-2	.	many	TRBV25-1	TGTGCCAGCAGTCCCCAGCGGAGAGCCGGGGAGCTGTTTTTT	CASSPQRRAGELFF
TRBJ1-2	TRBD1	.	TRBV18	TGTGCCAGCTCACCGGGAGGGGGCGGACCTGGCTACACCTTC	CASSPGGGGPGYTF
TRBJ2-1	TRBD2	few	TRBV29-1	TGCAGCGTTGAAGGTACTAGCGGGGACTCCTACAATGAGCAGTTCTTC	CSVEGTSGDSYNEQFF
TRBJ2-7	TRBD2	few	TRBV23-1	TGCGCCAGCAGTCAATACCCGAGGGCCCGACTAGCGGGGACCTACGAGCAGTACTTC	CASSQYPRARLAGTYEQYF
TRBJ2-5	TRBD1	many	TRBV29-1	TGCAGCGTTGGAGGGGACAGTTCGACCCAGTACTTC	CSVGGDSSTQYF
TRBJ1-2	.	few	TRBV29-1	TGCAGCGTGGAAACACAGTCCGACTATGGCTACACCTTC	CSVETQSDYGYTF
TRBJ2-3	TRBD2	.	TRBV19	TGTGCCAGTAGTCCACTAGCGGGGTTGACAGATACGCAGTATTTT	CASSPLAGLTDTQYF
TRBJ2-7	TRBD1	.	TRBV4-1	TGCGCCAGCAGCCAAGAGGCAGGGGGCGACTACGAGCAGTACTTC	CASSQEAGGDYEQYF
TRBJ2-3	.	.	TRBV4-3	TGCGCCAGCAGCCAAGTCCAGTCCGGGGATACGCAGTATTTT	CASSQVQSGDTQYF
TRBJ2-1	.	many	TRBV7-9	TGTGCCAGCAGCTTAGCATGGACGCGCGGTGAGCAGTTCTTC	CASSLAWTRGEQFF
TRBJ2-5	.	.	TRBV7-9	TGTGCCAGCAGCCCGAACCCGACAGACTGGGCAGAGACCCAGTACTTC	CASSPNPTDWAETQYF
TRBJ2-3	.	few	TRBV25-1	TGTGCCAGCAGTCCATTCACAGATACGCAGTATTTT	CASSPFTDTQYF
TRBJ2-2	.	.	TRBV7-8	TGTGCCAGCCGCCTGGAGGGGGGCGTCACCGGGGAGCTGTTTTTT	CASRLEGGVTGELFF
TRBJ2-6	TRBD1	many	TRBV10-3	TGTGCCATCAGTGGACAGGGATCTGGGGCCAACGTCCTGACTTTC	CAISGQGSGANVLTF
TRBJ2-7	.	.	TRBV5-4	TGTGCCAGCAGCTTGGGCATCTCCTACGAGCGGTACTTC	CASSLGISYERYF
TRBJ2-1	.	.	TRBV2	TGTGCCGGCCGGAGGTCCGAAGGGGATGAGCAGTTCTTC	CAGRRSEGDEQFF
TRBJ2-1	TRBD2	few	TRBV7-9	TGTGCCAGCAGCTTCTCTAGCGGGAGGGCCAATGAGCAGTTCTTC	CASSFSSGRANEQFF
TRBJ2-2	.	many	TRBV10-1	TGCGCCAGCAGTGGGCAGGGGAACGGGGAGCTGTTTTTT	CASSGQGNGELFF
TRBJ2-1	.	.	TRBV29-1	TGCAGCGTTGAAAGATCGTTGTACAATGAGCAGTTCTTC	CSVERSLYNEQFF
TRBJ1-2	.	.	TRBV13	TGTGCCAGCAGCCTAGGGGGTCAAGGCTACACCTTC	CASSLGGQGYTF
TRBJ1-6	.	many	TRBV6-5	TGTGCCAGCAGTTATGTGGCTTATAATTCACCCCTCCACTTT	CASSYVAYNSPLHF
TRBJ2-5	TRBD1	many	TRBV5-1	TGCGCCAGCAGGAGACAGGGGGCCCAAGAGACCCAGTACTTC	CASRRQGAQETQYF
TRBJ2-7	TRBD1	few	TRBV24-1	TGTGCCACCAGTGCGGCGGACAGGGCATCCTACGAGCAGTACTTC	CATSAADRASYEQYF
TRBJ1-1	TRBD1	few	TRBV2	TGTGCCAGCAGTGATGGGGCGCACAGGGGGGCTTTCTTT	CASSDGAHRGAFF
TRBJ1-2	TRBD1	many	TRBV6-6	TGTGCCAGCAGTAGAGACAGGGTCGGTGGCTACACCTTC	CASSRDRVGGYTF
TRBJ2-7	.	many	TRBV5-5	TGTGCCAGCAGCTTGGCCTTCAAGGGCCAGGGATCCGCCGAGCAGTACTTC	CASSLAFKGQGSAEQYF
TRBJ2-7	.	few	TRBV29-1	TGCAGCGTGGGACCGAGCTCCTACGAGCAGTACTTC	CSVGPSSYEQYF
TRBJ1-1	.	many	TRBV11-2	TGTGCCAGCAGCCTAGGATTAAGGACAGCGAACACTGAAGCTTTCTTT	CASSLGLRTANTEAFF
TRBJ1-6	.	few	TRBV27	TGTGCCAGCAGTTTGGATAGGTATTCACCCCTCCACTTT	CASSLDRYSPLHF
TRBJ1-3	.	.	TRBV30	TGTGCCTGGAGGTCCGGACTGTTCTCTGAAAACACCATATATTTT	CAWRSGLFSENTIYF
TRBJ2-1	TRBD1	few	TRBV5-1	TGCGCCAGCAGCTTGGGGACAGGGGGGAAGTTCTTC	CASSLGTGGKFF
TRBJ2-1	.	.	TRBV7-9	TGTGCCAGCAGCTCTAGCGTATACAATGAGCAGTTCTTC	CASSSSVYNEQFF
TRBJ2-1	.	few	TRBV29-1	TGCAGCGTTGCGAAAAATCAGGCTAGCTCCTACAATGAGCAGTTCTTC	CSVAKNQASSYNEQFF
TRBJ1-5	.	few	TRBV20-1	TGCAGTGCCGCTCGGGGGTCGAATCAGCCCCAGCATTTT	CSAARGSNQPQHF
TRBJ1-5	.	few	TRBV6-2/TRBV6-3	TGTGCCAGCAGGGGGCTTGTCTCGGCGAACAATCAGCCCCAGCATTTT	CASRGLVSANNQPQHF
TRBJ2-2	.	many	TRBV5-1	TGCGCCAGCAGCTTGGCCGTGAGCACTAACACCGGGGAGCTGTTTTTT	CASSLAVSTNTGELFF
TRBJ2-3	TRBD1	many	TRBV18	TGTGCCAGCCGAACAGGGGGCCAAACAGATACGCAGTATTTT	CASRTGGQTDTQYF
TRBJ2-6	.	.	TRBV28	TGTGCCAGCAGTTTATGGAGGGCCCCCGTTGCTGGGGCCAACGTCCTGACTTTC	CASSLWRAPVAGANVLTF
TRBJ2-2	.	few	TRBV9	TGTGCCAGCAGCAACCGCAGGGTACCAGGACCCGGGGAGCTGTTTTTT	CASSNRRVPGPGELFF
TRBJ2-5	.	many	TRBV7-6	TGTGCCAGCAGCCCAACCACCCAGGGGACCCAGTACTTC	CASSPTTQGTQYF
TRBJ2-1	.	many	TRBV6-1	TGTGCCAGCAGTCCCAGGGGGGGATTCAGCTCCTACAATGAGCAGTTCTTC	CASSPRGGFSSYNEQFF
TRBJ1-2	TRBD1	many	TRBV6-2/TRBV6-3	TGTGCCAGCAGGAAGCCGGGACAGGTGGACTATGGCTACACCTTC	CASRKPGQVDYGYTF
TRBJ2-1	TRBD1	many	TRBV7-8	TGTGCCAGCAGTTCTCGGTTGACAGGGAAGTTCTTC	CASSSRLTGKFF
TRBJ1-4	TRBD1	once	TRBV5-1	TGCGCCAGCAGCTCTGGACAGGGGGGAGAAAAACCGTTTTTT	CASSSGQGGEKPFF
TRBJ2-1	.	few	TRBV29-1	TGCAGCGTGAAAGACCATGAGCAGTTCTTC	CSVKDHEQFF
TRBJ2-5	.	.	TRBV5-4	TGTGCCAGCAGCTTGCAGGGGCGGAAGACACAAGAGACCCAGTACTTC	CASSLQGRKTQETQYF
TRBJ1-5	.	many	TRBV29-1	TGCAGCGTTGCCGTGGATTATAGCAATCAGCCCCAGCATTTT	CSVAVDYSNQPQHF
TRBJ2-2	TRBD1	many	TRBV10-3	TGTGCCATCACCGGACAGGGGCGAACCGGGGAGCTGTTTTTT	CAITGQGRTGELFF
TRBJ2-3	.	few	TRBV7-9	TGTGCCAGCAGCAGAACGGCAGATACGCAGTATTTT	CASSRTADTQYF
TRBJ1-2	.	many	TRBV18	TGTGCCAGCTCACCATCCCCGGGGGACTATGGCTACACCTTC	CASSPSPGDYGYTF